One T cell receptor beta chain is described in this entry. This record comes from a study of blood T cell repertoires in COVID-19. Sequencing was performed with immunoSEQ multiplex PCR; in TCRdb, only in-frame clones are kept and a portion is missing. The sample lists about 88,000 clones; about 70% were seen once. Germline assignment: CDR1 SGHNT and CDR2 YENEEA. The CDR3 runs 14 residues. Trimming pared 1 base from V and 7 bases from J, leaving 14 bases between. The receptor's source is a woman aged 55-70 years in a cohort sampled during active or convalescent COVID-19. The V and J genes are TRBV11-3 and TRBJ2-7; tentative D call: TRBD1 (5 bases). The sample taken for sequencing was peripheral blood. In DNA, the CDR3 is TGTGCCAGCAGCTTAGGGGGCGGAACTCGGGAGCAGTACTTC. As protein: CASSLGGGTREQYF.